This is a list of T cell receptor beta chains from one sample in a study of blood T cell repertoires in COVID-19. Profiling relied on immunoSEQ multiplex PCR, and the TCRdb table lists in-frame clones only, not all of them. The sample has fewer than 55,000 clones, over 75% seen once. Sample: peripheral blood. The receptors stem from a man aged 45-65 years with active COVID-19. The CDR3 runs from the conserved cysteine through the conserved F or W. The D gene is left open where the match is weak. Clone size is shown for a subset of rows, as once, few, many or a class of expanded clone.

V,D,size,J,DNA,CDR3
TRBV18,-,-,TRBJ1-3,TGTGCCAGCTCACCACCCGGGAGGTCCAGAACTGGAAACACCATATATTTT,CASSPPGRSRTGNTIYF
TRBV5-4,-,-,TRBJ1-3,TGTGCCAGCAGCTGGGCAGGGTCCGGAAACACCATATATTTT,CASSWAGSGNTIYF
TRBV19,TRBD1,once,TRBJ1-1,TGTGCCAGTAGGGACAGGGTCGTAACTGAAGCTTTCTTT,CASRDRVVTEAFF
TRBV27,-,-,TRBJ2-6,TGTGCCAGCAGTTTAGACGGGGGAACCGGGGCCAACGTCCCGACTTTC,CASSLDGGTGANVPTF
TRBV28,TRBD2,-,TRBJ2-1,TGTGCCAGCAGCGGACTAGCGGGAGGGAGTGAGCAGTTCTTC,CASSGLAGGSEQFF
TRBV12-5,TRBD2,-,TRBJ2-2,TGTGCTAGTGGGGGGGGGTTGACCGGGGAGCTGTTTTTT,CASGGGLTGELFF
TRBV6-5,-,-,TRBJ1-4,TGTGCCAGCAGTTCAACAGATAATGAAAAACTGTTTTTT,CASSSTDNEKLFF
TRBV9,-,-,TRBJ2-3,TGTGCCAGCAGCGTAGTTGGACTTTACACAGATACGCAGTATTTT,CASSVVGLYTDTQYF
TRBV11-3,TRBD2,-,TRBJ2-2,TGTGCCAGCAGCATGACTAGCGCGAACACCGGGGAGCTGTTTTTT,CASSMTSANTGELFF
TRBV18,-,-,TRBJ2-5,TGTGCCAGCTCACGAGCGGAGCAAGAGACCCAGTACTTC,CASSRAEQETQYF
TRBV6-2/TRBV6-3,-,-,TRBJ1-2,TGTGCCAGCAGCGACCCCGACAGAGCTAACTATGGCTACACCTTC,CASSDPDRANYGYTF
TRBV6-2/TRBV6-3,-,-,TRBJ1-5,TGTGCCAGCAGTTACCACCAGGGCGGCAATCAGCCCCAGCATTTT,CASSYHQGGNQPQHF
TRBV12-1,-,medium-sized,TRBJ1-4,TGTGCCAGCAGCTTTGAAGGGGTAGGGAATGAAAAACTGTTTTTT,CASSFEGVGNEKLFF
TRBV7-3,TRBD2,-,TRBJ2-3,TGTGCCAGCAGCCAGAGGGGACTAGCATCAGATACGCAGTATTTT,CASSQRGLASDTQYF
TRBV5-6,-,-,TRBJ1-5,TGTGCCAGCAGCTTGTATTCAGGGGACACTCAGCCCCAGCATTTT,CASSLYSGDTQPQHF
TRBV9,TRBD2,-,TRBJ2-1,TGTGCCAGCAGCGCACGCGGGACTAGGGGATACAATGAGCAGTTCTTC,CASSARGTRGYNEQFF
TRBV2,-,-,TRBJ2-5,TGTGCCAGCATGCGGGACCAAGAGACCCAGTACTTC,CASMRDQETQYF
TRBV11-2,TRBD1,once,TRBJ1-4,TGTGCCAGCAGCCCACCGGGACAGGGTAATGAAAAACTGTTTTTT,CASSPPGQGNEKLFF
TRBV24-1,TRBD1,few,TRBJ2-3,TGTGCCACCAGTGATCCCAAACCGGGACAGGGAGGAGATACGCAGTATTTT,CATSDPKPGQGGDTQYF
TRBV9,TRBD2,-,TRBJ2-2,TGTGCCAGCAGCCCCCAACCCAGCGGGAGTGGGGCCGGGGAGCTGTTTTTT,CASSPQPSGSGAGELFF
TRBV6-5,-,once,TRBJ2-1,TGTGCCAGCAAAGAGGGACTCCCATACAATGAGCAGTTCTTC,CASKEGLPYNEQFF
TRBV6-5,-,-,TRBJ1-4,TGTGCCAGCAGTTACTCGGGGGGAGTGGAACTGTTTTTT,CASSYSGGVELFF
TRBV9,TRBD1,-,TRBJ2-2,TGTGCCAGCAGCGTACAGGGGGTGAACACCGGGGAGCTGTTTTTT,CASSVQGVNTGELFF
TRBV5-1,-,-,TRBJ1-6,TGCGCCAGCAGCTCGGGAGACTTGCCCAATTCACCCCTCCACTTT,CASSSGDLPNSPLHF